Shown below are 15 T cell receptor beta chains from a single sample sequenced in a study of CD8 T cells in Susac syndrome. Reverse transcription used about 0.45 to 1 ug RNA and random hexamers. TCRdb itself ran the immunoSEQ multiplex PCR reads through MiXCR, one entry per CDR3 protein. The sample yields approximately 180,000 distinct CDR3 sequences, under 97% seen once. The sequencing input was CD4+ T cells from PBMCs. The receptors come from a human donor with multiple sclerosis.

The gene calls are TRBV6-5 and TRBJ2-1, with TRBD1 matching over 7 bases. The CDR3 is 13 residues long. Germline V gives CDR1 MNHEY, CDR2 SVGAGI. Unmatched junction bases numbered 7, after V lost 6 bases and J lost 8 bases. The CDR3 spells CASRLDRLDEQFF. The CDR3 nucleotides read TGTGCCAGCAGACTGGACAGGTTGGATGAGCAGTTCTTC.

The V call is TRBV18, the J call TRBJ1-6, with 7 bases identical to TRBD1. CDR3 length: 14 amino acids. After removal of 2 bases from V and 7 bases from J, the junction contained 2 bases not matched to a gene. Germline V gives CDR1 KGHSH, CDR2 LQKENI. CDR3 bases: TGTGCCAGCTCACCAATAGGGGGCAATTCACCCCTCCACTTT. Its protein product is CASSPIGGNSPLHF.

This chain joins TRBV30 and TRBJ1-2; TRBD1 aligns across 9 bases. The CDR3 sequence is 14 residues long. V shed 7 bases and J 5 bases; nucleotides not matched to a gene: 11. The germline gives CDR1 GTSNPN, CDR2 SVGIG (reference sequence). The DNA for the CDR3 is TGTGCCTTGACGGACCCCGGGACAGGGTATGGCTACACCTTC. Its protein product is CALTDPGTGYGYTF.

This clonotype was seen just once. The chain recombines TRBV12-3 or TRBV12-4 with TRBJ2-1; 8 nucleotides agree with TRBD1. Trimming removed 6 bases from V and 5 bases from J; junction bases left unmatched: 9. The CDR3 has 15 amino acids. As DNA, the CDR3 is TGTGCCAGCAGACGCCGGACAGGGATAGACAATGAGCAGTTCTTC. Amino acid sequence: CASRRRTGIDNEQFF.

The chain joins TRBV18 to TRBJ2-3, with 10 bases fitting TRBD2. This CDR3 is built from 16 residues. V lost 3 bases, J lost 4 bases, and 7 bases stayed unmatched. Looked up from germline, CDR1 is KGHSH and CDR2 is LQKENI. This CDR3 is CASSPLSGGGSDTQYF. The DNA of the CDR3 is TGTGCCAGCTCACCGCTCAGCGGGGGGGGATCAGATACGCAGTATTTT.

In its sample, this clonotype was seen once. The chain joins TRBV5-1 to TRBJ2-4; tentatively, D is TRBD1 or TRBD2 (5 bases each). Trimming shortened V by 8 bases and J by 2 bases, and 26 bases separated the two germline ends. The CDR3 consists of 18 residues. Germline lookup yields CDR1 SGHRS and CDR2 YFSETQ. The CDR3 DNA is TGCGCCAGATGTCCGGGCCTTGTGGGGGAACAAACCAAAAACATTCAGTACTTC. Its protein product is CARCPGLVGEQTKNIQYF.

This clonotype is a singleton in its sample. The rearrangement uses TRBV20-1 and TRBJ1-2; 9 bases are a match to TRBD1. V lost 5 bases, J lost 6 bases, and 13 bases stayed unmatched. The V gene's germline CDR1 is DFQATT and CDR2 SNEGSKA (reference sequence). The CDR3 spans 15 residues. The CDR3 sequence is CSAWDRVAWTHGYTF. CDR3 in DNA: TGCAGTGCTTGGGACAGGGTTGCCTGGACCCATGGCTACACCTTC.

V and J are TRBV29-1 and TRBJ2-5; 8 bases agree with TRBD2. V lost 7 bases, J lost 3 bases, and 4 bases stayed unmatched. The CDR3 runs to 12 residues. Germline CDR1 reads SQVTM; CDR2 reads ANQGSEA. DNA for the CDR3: TGCAGCGCCCTTAGCGGGGAAGAGACCCAGTACTTC. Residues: CSALSGEETQYF.

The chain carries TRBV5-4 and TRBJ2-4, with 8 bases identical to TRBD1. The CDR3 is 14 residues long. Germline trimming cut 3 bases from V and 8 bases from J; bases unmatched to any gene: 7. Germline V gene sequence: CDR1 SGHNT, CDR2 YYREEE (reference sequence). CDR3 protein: CASSYGQGRDIQYF. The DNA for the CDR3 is TGTGCCAGCAGCTACGGACAGGGTAGGGACATTCAGTACTTC.

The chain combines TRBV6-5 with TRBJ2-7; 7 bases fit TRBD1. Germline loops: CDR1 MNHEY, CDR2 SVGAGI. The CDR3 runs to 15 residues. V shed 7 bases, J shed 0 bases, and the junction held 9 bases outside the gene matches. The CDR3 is CASIRSQGNSYEQYF. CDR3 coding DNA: TGTGCCAGCATTCGATCACAGGGGAACTCCTACGAGCAGTACTTC.

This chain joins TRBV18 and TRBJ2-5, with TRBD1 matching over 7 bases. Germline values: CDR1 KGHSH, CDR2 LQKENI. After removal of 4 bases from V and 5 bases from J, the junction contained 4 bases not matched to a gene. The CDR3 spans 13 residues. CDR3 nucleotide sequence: TGTGCCAGCTCACGAGGACAGGAGGAGACCCAGTACTTC. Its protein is CASSRGQEETQYF.

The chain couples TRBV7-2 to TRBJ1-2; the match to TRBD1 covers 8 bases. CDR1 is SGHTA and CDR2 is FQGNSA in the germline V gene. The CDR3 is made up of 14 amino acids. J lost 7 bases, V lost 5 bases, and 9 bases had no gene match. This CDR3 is CASSPGQGHFGYTF. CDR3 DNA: TGTGCCAGCAGCCCCGGACAGGGTCATTTTGGCTACACCTTC.

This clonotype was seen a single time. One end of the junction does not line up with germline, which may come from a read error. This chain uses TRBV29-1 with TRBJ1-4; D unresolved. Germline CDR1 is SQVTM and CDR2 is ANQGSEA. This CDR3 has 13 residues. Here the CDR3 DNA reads TGCAGCGCTGAAGATCTCCCTAATGAAAAACTGTTTTTT. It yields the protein CSAEDLPNEKLFF. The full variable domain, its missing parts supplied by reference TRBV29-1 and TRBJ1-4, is SAVISQKPSRDICQRGTSLTIQCQVDSQVTMMFWYRQQPGQSLTLIATANQGSEATYESGFVIDKFPISRPNLTFSTLTVSNMSPEDSSIYLCSAEDLPNEKLFFGSGTQLSVL.

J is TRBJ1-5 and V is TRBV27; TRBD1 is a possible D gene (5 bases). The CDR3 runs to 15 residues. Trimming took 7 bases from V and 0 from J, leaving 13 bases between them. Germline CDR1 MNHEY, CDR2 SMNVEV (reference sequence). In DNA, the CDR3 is TGTGCCAGCACCCCCCGTGGGGGTAGCAATCAGCCCCAGCATTTT. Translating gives CASTPRGGSNQPQHF.

The CDR3 here is CASSQDPSRQGPLEAFF. CDR3 in DNA: TGCGCCAGCAGCCAAGATCCCTCAAGACAGGGACCCCTTGAAGCTTTCTTT. The rearrangement links TRBV4-3 to TRBJ1-1, with 7 bases matching TRBD1. After removal of 0 bases from V and 7 bases from J, the junction contained 14 bases not matched to a gene. This CDR3 comprises 17 residues. Germline values: CDR1 LGHNA, CDR2 YSLEER.